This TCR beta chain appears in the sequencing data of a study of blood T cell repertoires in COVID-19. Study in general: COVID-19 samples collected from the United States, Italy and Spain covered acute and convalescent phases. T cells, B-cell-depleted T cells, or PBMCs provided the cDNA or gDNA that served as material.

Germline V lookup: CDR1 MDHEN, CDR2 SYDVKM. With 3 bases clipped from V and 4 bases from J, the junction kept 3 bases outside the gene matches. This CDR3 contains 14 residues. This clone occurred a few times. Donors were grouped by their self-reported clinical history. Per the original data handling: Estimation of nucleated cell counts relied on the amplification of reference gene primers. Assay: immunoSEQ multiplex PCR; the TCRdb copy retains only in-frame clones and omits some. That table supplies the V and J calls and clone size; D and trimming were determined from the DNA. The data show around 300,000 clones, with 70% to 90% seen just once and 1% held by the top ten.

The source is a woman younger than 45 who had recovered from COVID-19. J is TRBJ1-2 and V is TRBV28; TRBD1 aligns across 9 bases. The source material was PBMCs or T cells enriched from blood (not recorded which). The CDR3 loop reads CASSFVQGAYGYTF. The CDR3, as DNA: TGTGCCAGCAGTTTCGTACAGGGGGCCTATGGCTACACCTTC.